The clone carrying this T cell receptor (beta chain) has at least ten counts. Alpha- and beta-chain coverage of first-strand cDNA came from TRAV- and TRBV-specific primers. The PCR that amplified TCRs ran for about 20 cycles, relying on a constant-region primer and a V-primer adapter. Isolated mRNA underwent amplification by in vitro transcription. One entry per CDR3 protein results from TCRdb running MiXCR on the reads. This table has tens of thousands of distinct CDR3 sequences, 20% to 25% appearing once. Time point here: after trial treatment. Treatment in this sample: LDRT plus nivolumab, ipilimumab, low-dose cyclophosphamide and aspirin (RACIN trial). Treatment combined nivolumab, ipilimumab, aspirin, low-dose cyclophosphamide and low-dose radiotherapy in a dose-escalation trial. These data are taken from a study of low-dose radiotherapy and immunotherapy resistance in tumors. For the study at large: Patients received 300 mg of oral aspirin each day across four cycles, commencing on cycle 1 day 1.

The CDR3 covers 15 residues. The germline V gene encodes CDR1 MDHEN and CDR2 SYDVKM. Trimming pared 2 bases from V and 4 bases from J, leaving 14 bases between. Here the sequenced sample was PBMCs, taken after low-dose radiotherapy plus immunotherapy. The rearrangement uses TRBV28 and TRBJ2-5, with TRBD1 as a possible D gene (6 bases). The source of this sequence is a female donor with ovarian cancer. For the CDR3, the DNA is TGTGCCAGCAGTTTACGGGCAGGGGACGTAGAGACCCAGTACTTC. Encoded protein: CASSLRAGDVETQYF.